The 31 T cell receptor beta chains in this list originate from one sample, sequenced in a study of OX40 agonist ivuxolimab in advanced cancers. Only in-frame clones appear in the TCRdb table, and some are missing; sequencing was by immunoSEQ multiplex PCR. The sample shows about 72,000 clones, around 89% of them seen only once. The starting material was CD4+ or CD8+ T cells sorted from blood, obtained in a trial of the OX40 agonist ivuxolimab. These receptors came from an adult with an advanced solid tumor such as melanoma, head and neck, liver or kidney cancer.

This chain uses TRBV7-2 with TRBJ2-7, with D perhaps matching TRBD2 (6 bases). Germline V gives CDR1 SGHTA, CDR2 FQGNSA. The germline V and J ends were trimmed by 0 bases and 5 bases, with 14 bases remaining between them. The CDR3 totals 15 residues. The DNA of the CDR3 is TGTGCCAGCAGCTTAGCGGGGGAGGCTTTCGACGAGCAGTACTTC. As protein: CASSLAGEAFDEQYF.

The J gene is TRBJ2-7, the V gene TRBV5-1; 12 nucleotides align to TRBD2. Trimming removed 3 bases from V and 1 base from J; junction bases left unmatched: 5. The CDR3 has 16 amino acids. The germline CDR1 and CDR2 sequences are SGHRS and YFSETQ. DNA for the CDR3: TGCGCCAGCAGCTCGGGACTAGCGGGTGGGTCCTACGAGCAGTACTTC. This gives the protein CASSSGLAGGSYEQYF.

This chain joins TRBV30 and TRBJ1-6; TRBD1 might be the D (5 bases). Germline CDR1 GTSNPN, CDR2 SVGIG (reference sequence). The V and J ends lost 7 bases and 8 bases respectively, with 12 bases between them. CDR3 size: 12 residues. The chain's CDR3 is CAFGHPDSPLHF. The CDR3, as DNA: TGTGCCTTCGGACACCCCGATTCACCCCTCCACTTT.

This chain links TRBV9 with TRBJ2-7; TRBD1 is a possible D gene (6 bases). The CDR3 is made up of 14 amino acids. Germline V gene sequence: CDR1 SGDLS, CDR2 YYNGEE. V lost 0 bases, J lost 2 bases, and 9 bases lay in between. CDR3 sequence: CASSVGDNPYEQYF. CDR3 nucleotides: TGTGCCAGCAGCGTAGGGGACAACCCCTACGAGCAGTACTTC.

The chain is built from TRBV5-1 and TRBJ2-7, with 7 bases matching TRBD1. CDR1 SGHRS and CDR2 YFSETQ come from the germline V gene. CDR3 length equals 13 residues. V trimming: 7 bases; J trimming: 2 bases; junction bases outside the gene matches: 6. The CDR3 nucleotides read TGCGCCAGCCGGGACAGACCTCCCTACGAGCAGTACTTC. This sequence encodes CASRDRPPYEQYF.

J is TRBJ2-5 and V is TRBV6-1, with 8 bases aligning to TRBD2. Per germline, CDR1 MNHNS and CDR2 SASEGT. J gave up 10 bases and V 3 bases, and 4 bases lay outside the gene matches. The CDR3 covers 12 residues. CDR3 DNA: TGTGCCAGCAGTGAGAGCCGGGGGGGCCAGTACTTC. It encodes CASSESRGGQYF.

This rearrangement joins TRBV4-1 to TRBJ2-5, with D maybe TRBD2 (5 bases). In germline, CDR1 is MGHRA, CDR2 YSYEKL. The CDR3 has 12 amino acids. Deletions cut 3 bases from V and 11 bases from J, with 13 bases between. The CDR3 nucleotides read TGCGCCAGCAGCCACGGCGAGGGAAAGCAGTACTTC. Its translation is CASSHGEGKQYF.

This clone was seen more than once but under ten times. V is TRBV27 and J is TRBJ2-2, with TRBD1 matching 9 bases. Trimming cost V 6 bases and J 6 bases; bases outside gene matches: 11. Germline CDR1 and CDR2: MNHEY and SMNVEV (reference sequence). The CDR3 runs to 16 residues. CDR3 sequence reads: CASRTDWTGDAGELFF. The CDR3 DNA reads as TGTGCCAGCAGAACAGATTGGACAGGGGATGCCGGGGAGCTGTTTTTT.

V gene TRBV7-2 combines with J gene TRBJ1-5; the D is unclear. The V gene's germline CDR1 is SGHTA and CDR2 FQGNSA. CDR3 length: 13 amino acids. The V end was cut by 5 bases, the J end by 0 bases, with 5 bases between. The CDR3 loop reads CASSPDSNQPQHF. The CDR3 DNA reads TGTGCCAGCAGCCCAGATAGCAATCAGCCCCAGCATTTT. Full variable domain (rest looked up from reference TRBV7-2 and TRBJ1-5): GAGVSQSPSNKVTEKGKDVELRCDPISGHTALYWYRQSLGQGLEFLIYFQGNSAPDKSGLPSDRFSAERTGGSVSTLTIQRTQQEDSAVYLCASSPDSNQPQHFGDGTRLSIL.

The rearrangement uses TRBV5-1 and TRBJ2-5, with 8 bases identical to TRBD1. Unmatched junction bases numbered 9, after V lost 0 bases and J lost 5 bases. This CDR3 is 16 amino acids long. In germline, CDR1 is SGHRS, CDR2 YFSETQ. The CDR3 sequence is CASSLEPRGLEETQYF. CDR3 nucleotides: TGCGCCAGCAGCTTGGAGCCCAGGGGGCTGGAGGAGACCCAGTACTTC. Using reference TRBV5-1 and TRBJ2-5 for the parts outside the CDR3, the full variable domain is KAGVTQTPRYLIKTRGQQVTLSCSPISGHRSVSWYQQTPGQGLQFLFEYFSETQRNKGNFPGRFSGRQFSNSRSEMNVSTLELGDSALYLCASSLEPRGLEETQYFGPGTRLLVL.

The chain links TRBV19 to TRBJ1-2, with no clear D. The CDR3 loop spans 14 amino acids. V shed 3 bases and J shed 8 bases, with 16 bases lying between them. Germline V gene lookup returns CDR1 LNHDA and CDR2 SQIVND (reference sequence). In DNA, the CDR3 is TGTGCCAGTAGTATCCGGACGAATTACCGCGGCTACACCTTC. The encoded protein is CASSIRTNYRGYTF.

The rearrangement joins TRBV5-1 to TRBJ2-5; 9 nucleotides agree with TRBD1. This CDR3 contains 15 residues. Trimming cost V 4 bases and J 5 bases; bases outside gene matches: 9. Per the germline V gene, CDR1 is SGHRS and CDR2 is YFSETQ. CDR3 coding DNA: TGCGCCAGCAGCCTGGGACAGGGTCTGGTGGAGACCCAGTACTTC. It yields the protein CASSLGQGLVETQYF.

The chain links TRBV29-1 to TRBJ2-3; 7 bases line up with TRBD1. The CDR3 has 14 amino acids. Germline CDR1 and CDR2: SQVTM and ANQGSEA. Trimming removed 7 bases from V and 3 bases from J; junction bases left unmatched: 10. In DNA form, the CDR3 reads TGCAGCGGGGAACAGGGGCTTGGGACAGATACGCAGTATTTT. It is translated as CSGEQGLGTDTQYF.

The CDR3 coding sequence is TGCGCCAGCAGCTTGGCCCCTAGCGGGGGGGCCTACGAGCAGTACTTC. It codes for CASSLAPSGGAYEQYF. V is TRBV5-1 and J is TRBJ2-7, with 12 bases matching TRBD2. Per germline, CDR1 SGHRS and CDR2 YFSETQ. Trimming cost V 0 bases and J 2 bases; bases outside gene matches: 3. The CDR3 extends over 16 amino acids.

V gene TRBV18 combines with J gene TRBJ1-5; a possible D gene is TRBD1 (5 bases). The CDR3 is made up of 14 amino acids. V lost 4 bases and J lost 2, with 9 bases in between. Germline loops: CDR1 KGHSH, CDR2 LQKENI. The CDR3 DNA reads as TGTGCCAGCTCACAGACAGAGGGCAATCAGCCCCAGCATTTT. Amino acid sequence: CASSQTEGNQPQHF.

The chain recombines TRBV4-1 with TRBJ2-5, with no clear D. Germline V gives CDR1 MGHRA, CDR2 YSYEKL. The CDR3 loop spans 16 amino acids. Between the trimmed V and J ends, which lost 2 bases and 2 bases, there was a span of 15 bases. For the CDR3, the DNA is TGCGCCAGCAGCCAAATTCTGGGGATCGGGCAAGAGACCCAGTACTTC. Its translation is CASSQILGIGQETQYF.

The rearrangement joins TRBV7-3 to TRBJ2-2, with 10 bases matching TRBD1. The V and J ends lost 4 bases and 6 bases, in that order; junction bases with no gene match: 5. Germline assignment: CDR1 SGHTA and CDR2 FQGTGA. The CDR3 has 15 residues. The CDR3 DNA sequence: TGTGCCAGCAGCTCTCGGACAGGGGGTGCCGGGGAGCTGTTTTTT. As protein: CASSSRTGGAGELFF.

The CDR3 loop reads CASSDSDYEYQETQYF. The CDR3 nucleotides are TGTGCCAGCAGTGATTCCGACTACGAGTACCAAGAGACCCAGTACTTC. V and J are TRBV6-1 and TRBJ2-5; D is perhaps TRBD2 (5 bases). This CDR3 region has 16 residues. The V end was cut by 3 bases, the J end by 0 bases, with 14 bases between. Germline V CDR1 and CDR2: MNHNS, SASEGT.

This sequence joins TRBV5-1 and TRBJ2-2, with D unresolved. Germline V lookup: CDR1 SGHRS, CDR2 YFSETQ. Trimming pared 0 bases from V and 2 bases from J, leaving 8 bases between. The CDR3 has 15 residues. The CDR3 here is CASSLVVGNTGELFF. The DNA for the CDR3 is TGCGCCAGCAGCTTGGTGGTCGGAAACACCGGGGAGCTGTTTTTT.

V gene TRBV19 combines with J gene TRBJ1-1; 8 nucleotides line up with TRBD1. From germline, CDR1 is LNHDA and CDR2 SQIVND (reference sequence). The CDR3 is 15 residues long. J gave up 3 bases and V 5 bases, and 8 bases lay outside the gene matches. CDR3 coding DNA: TGTGCCAGTAGTGCGCAGGGGGCAAGGTACACTGAAGCTTTCTTT. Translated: CASSAQGARYTEAFF. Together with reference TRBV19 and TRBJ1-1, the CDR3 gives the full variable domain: DGGITQSPKYLFRKEGQNVTLSCEQNLNHDAMYWYRQDPGQGLRLIYYSQIVNDFQKGDIAEGYSVSREKKESFPLTVTSAQKNPTAFYLCASSAQGARYTEAFFGQGTRLTVV.

CDR3 sequence (DNA): TGTGCCAGCAGTGCCGGACAACTCTACGAGCAGTACTTC. As protein: CASSAGQLYEQYF. This chain joins TRBV6-1 and TRBJ2-7; D is possibly TRBD1 (5 bases). The germline V and J ends were trimmed by 4 bases and 3 bases, with 10 bases remaining between them. The CDR3 is 13 amino acids. The germline gives CDR1 MNHNS, CDR2 SASEGT.

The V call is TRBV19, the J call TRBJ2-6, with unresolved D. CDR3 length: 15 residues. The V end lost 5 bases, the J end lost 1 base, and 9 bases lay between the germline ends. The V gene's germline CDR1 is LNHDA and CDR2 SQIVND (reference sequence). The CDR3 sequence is CASSPTPSGANVLTF. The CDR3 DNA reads TGTGCCAGTAGTCCCACCCCTTCTGGGGCCAACGTCCTGACTTTC. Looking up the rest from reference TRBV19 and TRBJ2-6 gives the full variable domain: DGGITQSPKYLFRKEGQNVTLSCEQNLNHDAMYWYRQDPGQGLRLIYYSQIVNDFQKGDIAEGYSVSREKKESFPLTVTSAQKNPTAFYLCASSPTPSGANVLTFGAGSRLTVL.

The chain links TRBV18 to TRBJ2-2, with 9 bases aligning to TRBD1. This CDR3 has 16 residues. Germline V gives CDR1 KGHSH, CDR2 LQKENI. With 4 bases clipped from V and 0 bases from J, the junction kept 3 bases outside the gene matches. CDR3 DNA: TGTGCCAGCTCACGGGACAGGGCCTCGAACACCGGGGAGCTGTTTTTT. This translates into CASSRDRASNTGELFF.

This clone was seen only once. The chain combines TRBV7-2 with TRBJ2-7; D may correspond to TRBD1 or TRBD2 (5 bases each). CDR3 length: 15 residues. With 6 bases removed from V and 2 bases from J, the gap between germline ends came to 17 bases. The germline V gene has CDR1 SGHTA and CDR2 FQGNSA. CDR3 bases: TGTGCCAGCAGTCCCCGGGGCCCGGAACCCTACGAGCAGTACTTC. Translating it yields CASSPRGPEPYEQYF.

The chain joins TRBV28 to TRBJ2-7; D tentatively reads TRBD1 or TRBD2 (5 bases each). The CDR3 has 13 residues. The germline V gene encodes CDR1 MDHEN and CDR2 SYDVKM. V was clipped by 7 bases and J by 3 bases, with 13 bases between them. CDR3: CASKRGDHYEQYF. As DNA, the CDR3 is TGTGCCAGCAAGAGGGGCGATCACTACGAGCAGTACTTC.

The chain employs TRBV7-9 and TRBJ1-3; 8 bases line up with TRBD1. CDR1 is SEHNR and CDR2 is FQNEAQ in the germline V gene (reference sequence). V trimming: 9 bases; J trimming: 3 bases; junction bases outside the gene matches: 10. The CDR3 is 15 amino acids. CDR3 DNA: TGTGCCAGTGGGGTCCAGGGGGCTGGTGGAAACACCATATATTTT. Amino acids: CASGVQGAGGNTIYF.

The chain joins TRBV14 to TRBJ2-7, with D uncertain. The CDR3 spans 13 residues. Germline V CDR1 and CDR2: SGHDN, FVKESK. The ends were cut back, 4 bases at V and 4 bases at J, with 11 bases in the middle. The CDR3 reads CASSPRRAYEQYF. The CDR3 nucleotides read TGTGCCAGCAGCCCCCGTCGTGCTTACGAGCAGTACTTC.

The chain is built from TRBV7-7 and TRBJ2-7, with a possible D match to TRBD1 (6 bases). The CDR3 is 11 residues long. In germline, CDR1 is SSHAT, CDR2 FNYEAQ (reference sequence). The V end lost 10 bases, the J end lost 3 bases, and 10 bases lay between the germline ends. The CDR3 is CATLQGYEQYF. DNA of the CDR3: TGTGCCACCCTACAGGGCTACGAGCAGTACTTC.

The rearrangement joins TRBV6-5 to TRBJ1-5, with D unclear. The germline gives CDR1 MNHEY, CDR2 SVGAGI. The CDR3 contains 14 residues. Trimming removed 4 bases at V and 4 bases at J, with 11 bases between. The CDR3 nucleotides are TGTGCCAGCAGTTCAGGCCGAGGGAATCAGCCCCAGCATTTT. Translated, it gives CASSSGRGNQPQHF.

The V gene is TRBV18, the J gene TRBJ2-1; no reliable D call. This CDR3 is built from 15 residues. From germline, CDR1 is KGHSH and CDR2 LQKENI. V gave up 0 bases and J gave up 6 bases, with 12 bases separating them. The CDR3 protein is CASSPPARIGNEQFF. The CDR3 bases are TGTGCCAGCTCACCACCCGCGCGGATTGGCAATGAGCAGTTCTTC.

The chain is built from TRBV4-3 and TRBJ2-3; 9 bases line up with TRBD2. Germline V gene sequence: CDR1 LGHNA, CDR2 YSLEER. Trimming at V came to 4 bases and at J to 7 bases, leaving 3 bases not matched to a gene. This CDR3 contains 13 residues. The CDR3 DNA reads TGCGCCAGCAGCCTCGCGGGGGGGCATACGCAGTATTTT. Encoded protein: CASSLAGGHTQYF.